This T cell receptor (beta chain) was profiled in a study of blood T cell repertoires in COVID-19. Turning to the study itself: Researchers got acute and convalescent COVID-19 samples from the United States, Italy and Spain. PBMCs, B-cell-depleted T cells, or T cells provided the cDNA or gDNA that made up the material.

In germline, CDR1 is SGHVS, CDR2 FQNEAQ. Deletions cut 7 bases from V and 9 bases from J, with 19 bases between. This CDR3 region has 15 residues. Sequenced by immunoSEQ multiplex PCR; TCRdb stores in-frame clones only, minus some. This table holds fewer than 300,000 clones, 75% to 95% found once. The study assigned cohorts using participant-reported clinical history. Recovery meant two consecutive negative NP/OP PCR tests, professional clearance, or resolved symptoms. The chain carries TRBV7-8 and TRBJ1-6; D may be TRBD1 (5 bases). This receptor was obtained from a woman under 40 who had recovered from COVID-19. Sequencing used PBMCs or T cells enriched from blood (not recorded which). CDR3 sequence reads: CASTWGVDFSSPLHF. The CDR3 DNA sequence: TGTGCCAGCACCTGGGGGGTGGACTTCTCTTCACCCCTCCACTTT.